This T cell receptor (beta chain) was retrieved from a study of control samples from healthy donors and cancer patients. Clones were sequenced by immunoSEQ multiplex PCR, and TCRdb holds only the in-frame ones, with some missing. The sample has about 97,000 clones; 80% to 90% are singletons. The V gene end was trimmed by 2 bases and the J gene end by 5 bases; junction bases not matched to a gene: 5. Germline values: CDR1 LNHNV, CDR2 YYDKDF (reference sequence). The CDR3 sequence is 16 residues long. This TCR came from a man aged 25-45 years in good health. The genes are TRBV15 and TRBJ1-4, with TRBD1 identical over 10 bases. Sequencing was done on a sample of blood. This CDR3 reads CATSRTPGQGNEKLFF. The CDR3 DNA reads as TGTGCCACCAGCAGAACCCCGGGACAGGGGAATGAAAAACTGTTTTTT.